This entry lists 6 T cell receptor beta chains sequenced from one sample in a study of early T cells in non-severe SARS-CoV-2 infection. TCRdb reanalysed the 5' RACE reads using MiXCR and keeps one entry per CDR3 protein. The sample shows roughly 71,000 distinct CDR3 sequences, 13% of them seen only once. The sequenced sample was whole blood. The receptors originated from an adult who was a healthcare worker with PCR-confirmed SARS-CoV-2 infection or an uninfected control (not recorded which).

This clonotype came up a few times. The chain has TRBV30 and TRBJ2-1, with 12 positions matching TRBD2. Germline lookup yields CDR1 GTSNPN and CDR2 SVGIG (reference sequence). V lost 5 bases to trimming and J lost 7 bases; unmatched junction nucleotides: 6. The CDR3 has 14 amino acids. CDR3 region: CAWDSSGRGNEQFF. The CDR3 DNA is TGTGCCTGGGATTCTAGCGGGAGGGGGAATGAGCAGTTCTTC.

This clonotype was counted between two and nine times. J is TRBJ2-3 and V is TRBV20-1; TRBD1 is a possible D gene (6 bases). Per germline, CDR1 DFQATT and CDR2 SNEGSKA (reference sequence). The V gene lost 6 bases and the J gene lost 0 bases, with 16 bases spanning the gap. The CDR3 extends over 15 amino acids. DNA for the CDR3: TGCAGTGCCCCGAGAGGGGGAACCAGCACAGATACGCAGTATTTT. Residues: CSAPRGGTSTDTQYF.

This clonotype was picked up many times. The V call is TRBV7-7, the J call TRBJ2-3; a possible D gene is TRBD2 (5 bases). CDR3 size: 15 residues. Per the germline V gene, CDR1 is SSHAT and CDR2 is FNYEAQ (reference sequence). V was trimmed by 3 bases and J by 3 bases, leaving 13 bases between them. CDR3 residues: CASSFGGNPTDTQYF. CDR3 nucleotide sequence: TGTGCCAGCAGCTTTGGAGGCAACCCGACAGATACGCAGTATTTT. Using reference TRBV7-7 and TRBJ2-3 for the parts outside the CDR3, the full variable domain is GAGVSQSPRYKVTKRGQDVTLRCDPISSHATLYWYQQALGQGPEFLTYFNYEAQPDKSGLPSDRFSAERPEGSISTLTIQRTEQRDSAMYRCASSFGGNPTDTQYFGPGTRLTVL.

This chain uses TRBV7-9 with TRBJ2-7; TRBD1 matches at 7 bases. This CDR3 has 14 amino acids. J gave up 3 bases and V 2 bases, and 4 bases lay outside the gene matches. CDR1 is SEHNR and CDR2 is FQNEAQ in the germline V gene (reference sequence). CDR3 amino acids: CASSLQDRNYEQYF. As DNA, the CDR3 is TGTGCCAGCAGCTTACAGGACAGGAACTACGAGCAGTACTTC.

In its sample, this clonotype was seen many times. CDR3 nucleotides: TGCAGTGCTAGATTGAAGGTAGGCTCTGCCTACAATGAGCAGTTCTTC. Encoded protein: CSARLKVGSAYNEQFF. The chain couples TRBV20-1 to TRBJ2-1, with unresolved D. The germline V and J ends were trimmed by 2 bases and 2 bases, with 16 bases remaining between them. CDR1 is DFQATT, CDR2 SNEGSKA, per germline (reference sequence). The CDR3 contains 16 residues.

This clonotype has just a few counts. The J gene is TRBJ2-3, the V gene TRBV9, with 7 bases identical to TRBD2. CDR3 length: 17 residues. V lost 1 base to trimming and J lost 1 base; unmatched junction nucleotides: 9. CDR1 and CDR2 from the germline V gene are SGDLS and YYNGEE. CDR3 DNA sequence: TGTGCCAGCAGCGTATCGCAAAGCGGGATCGGCACAGATACGCAGTATTTT. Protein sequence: CASSVSQSGIGTDTQYF.